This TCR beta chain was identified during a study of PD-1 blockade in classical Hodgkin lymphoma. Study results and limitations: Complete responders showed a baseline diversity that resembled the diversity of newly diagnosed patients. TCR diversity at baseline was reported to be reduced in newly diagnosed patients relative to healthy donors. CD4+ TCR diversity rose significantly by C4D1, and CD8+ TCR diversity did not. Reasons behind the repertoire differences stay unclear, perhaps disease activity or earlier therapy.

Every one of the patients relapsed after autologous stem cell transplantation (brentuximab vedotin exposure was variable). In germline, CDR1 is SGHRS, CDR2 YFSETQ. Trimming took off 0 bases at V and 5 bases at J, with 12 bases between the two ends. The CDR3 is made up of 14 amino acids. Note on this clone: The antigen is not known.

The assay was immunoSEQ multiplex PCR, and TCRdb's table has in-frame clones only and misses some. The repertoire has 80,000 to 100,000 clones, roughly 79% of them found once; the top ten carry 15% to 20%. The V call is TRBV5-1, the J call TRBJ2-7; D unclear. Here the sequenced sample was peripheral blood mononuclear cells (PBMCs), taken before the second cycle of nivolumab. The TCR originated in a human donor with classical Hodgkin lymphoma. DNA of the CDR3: TGCGCCAGCAGCTTGGTTCCCATTGGCAACGAGCAGTACTTC. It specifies CASSLVPIGNEQYF. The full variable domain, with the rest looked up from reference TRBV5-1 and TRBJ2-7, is KAGVTQTPRYLIKTRGQQVTLSCSPISGHRSVSWYQQTPGQGLQFLFEYFSETQRNKGNFPGRFSGRQFSNSRSEMNVSTLELGDSALYLCASSLVPIGNEQYFGPGTRLTVT.